This passage covers 3 T cell receptor beta chains from one sample sequenced in a study of a mutant IDH1 vaccine in newly diagnosed glioma. The repertoire was sequenced with immunoSEQ multiplex PCR; TCRdb's copy has only in-frame clones and lacks some. The sample has approximately 50,000 clones, over 80% seen once. The antigens these receptors bind are not known. Time point reported: week 23, last vaccination. It was 300 ug of mutant IDH1 20-mer peptide that made up each vaccine dose, given with topical imiquimod. Sequencing used PBMCs, obtained from a glioma patient whose treatment included an IDH1 peptide vaccine. Receptor source: a man in his forties with glioma.

The V call is TRBV2, the J call TRBJ2-5; D unclear. Looked up from germline, CDR1 is SNHLY and CDR2 is FYNNEI. The CDR3 spans 13 residues. Trimming took off 4 bases at V and 5 bases at J, with 11 bases between the two ends. DNA for the CDR3: TGTGCCAGCAGTGGACAAGAACCGGAGACCCAGTACTTC. The encoded protein is CASSGQEPETQYF.

This chain joins TRBV11-3 and TRBJ2-6; D remains unclear. V shed 5 bases and J shed 4 bases, with 6 bases lying between them. The germline V gene encodes CDR1 SGHNT and CDR2 YENEEA. The CDR3 loop spans 13 amino acids. This CDR3 reads CASSPLGANVLTF. CDR3 sequence (DNA): TGTGCCAGCAGCCCCCTAGGGGCCAACGTCCTGACTTTC.

DNA for the CDR3: TGCGCCAGCAGCCAGGGACAGGGGTTTTACAATGAGCAGTTCTTC. The encoded protein is CASSQGQGFYNEQFF. This sequence joins TRBV4-1 and TRBJ2-1; TRBD1 agrees at 10 bases. V lost 3 bases, J lost 4 bases, and 3 bases stayed unmatched. This CDR3 is 15 amino acids long. Germline values: CDR1 MGHRA, CDR2 YSYEKL.